This T cell receptor (beta chain) was documented in a study of shared clonotypes between healthy human individuals. Study-wide background: The cohort had two women and three men, ages 18 to 49.

The CDR3 has 16 amino acids. Trimming stripped 1 base from V and 2 bases from J, with 12 bases between. Germline CDR1 is LGHNA and CDR2 is YNFKEQ. Study-level points and caveats: Clonotype sharing among donors likely depends on sequencing depth.

Deep was the level used in running the assay. Using immunoSEQ multiplex PCR, the repertoire was profiled, and TCRdb retains in-frame clones only, with some absent. The sample records about 600,000 clones, roughly 97% being singletons. A remark on this clone: The antigen is unknown.

The sample taken for sequencing was naive CD4+ T cells sorted from blood. As to subset: CD45RA+ positively selected. This receptor was taken from a woman in her twenties or thirties in good health. The V gene is TRBV4-2, the J gene TRBJ1-5; maybe TRBD1 (5 bases). CDR3 region: CASSQVWAGGNQPQHF. CDR3 in DNA: TGTGCCAGCAGCCAAGTGTGGGCGGGGGGCAATCAGCCCCAGCATTTT.